This T cell receptor (beta chain) was sequenced for a study of T cell repertoires in aging, cancer and after chemotherapy. Multiplex touch-down PCR with TRB-A/B primers amplified rearranged V-D-J TRB sequences. Each CDR3 protein gets one entry after TCRdb re-called the multiplex PCR reads with MiXCR. The sample holds under 15,000 distinct CDR3 sequences, around 23% seen once. The ends were cut back, 2 bases at V and 10 bases at J, with 12 bases in the middle. CDR1 is MDHEN, CDR2 SYDVKM, per germline. The CDR3 length is 14 residues. Points on this clonotype: What it binds is not known.

Peripheral blood genomic DNA, not sorted cells or RNA, was the template. Study-wide results and limits: Across the chemotherapy interval, each cancer cohort showed higher median generation probability, suggesting thymic rebound.

The sequence was collected from a human donor in good health. Sequenced: blood. The chain carries TRBV28 and TRBJ1-6, with D uncertain. The CDR3 bases are TGTGCCAGCAGTTTACGGGCTTTCATATCACCCCTCCACTTT. This gives the protein CASSLRAFISPLHF. The variable domain in full, completed from reference TRBV28 and TRBJ1-6, reads DVKVTQSSRYLVKRTGEKVFLECVQDMDHENMFWYRQDPGLGLRLIYFSYDVKMKEKGDIPEGYSVSREKKERFSLILESASTNQTSMYLCASSLRAFISPLHFGNGTRLTVT.